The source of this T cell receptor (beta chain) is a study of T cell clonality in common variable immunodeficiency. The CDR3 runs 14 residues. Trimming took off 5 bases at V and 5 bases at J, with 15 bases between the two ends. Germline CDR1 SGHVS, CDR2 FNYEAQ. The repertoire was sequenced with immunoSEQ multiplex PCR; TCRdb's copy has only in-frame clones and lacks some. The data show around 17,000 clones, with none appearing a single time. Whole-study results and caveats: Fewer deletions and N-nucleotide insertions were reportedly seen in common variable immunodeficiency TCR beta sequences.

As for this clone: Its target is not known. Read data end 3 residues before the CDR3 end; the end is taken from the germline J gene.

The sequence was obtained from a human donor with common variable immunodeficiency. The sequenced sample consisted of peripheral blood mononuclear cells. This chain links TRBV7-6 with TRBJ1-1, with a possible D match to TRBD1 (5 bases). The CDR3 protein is CASSPQVGGTEAFF. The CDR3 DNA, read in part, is TGTGCCAGCAGCCCCCAGGTCGGGGGGACTGAA. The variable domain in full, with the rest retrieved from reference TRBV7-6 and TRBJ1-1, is GAGVSQSPRYKVTKRGQDVALRCDPISGHVSLYWYRQALGQGPEFLTYFNYEAQQDKSGLPNDRFSAERPEGSISTLTIQRTEQRDSAMYRCASSPQVGGTEAFFGQGTRLTVV.